Below, 28 T cell receptor beta chains from the same sample are listed, as sequenced in a study of shared clonotypes between healthy human individuals. Sequencing used immunoSEQ multiplex PCR; TCRdb keeps in-frame clones, though not all of them. The table lists about 180,000 clones, roughly 93% of them singletons. The material sequenced was naive CD4+ T cells sorted from blood. The subset here: CD45RA+ positively selected. The receptors were gathered from a woman in her 30s in good health.

This chain links TRBV9 with TRBJ2-2; 8 positions agree with TRBD2. The J segment lost 8 bases and the V segment lost 0 bases, leaving 9 bases of the junction unmatched. Germline V lookup: CDR1 SGDLS, CDR2 YYNGEE. The CDR3 runs 16 residues. Here the CDR3 reads CASSVELAELGGELFF. CDR3 sequence (DNA): TGTGCCAGCAGCGTAGAACTAGCGGAGTTGGGAGGGGAGCTGTTTTTT.

This chain uses TRBV29-1 with TRBJ1-4, with no clear D. Germline V gene lookup returns CDR1 SQVTM and CDR2 ANQGSEA. V lost 1 base and J lost 7, with 7 bases in between. The CDR3 sequence is 12 residues long. DNA for the CDR3: TGCAGCGTTGAAGTCGGGTCTGAAAAACTGTTTTTT. Translating it yields CSVEVGSEKLFF.

This chain joins TRBV18 and TRBJ1-1; D is uncertain. This CDR3 is built from 12 residues. The V and J ends lost 3 bases and 6 bases respectively, with 8 bases between them. CDR1 and CDR2 (germline): KGHSH, LQKENI. The CDR3 nucleotides are TGTGCCAGCTCACCTAGGGTAGCTGAAGCTTTCTTT. Protein: CASSPRVAEAFF.

This sequence joins TRBV6-1 and TRBJ1-1; 8 positions agree with TRBD1. CDR1 is MNHNS, CDR2 SASEGT, per germline. The CDR3 length is 14 residues. J gave up 3 bases and V 4 bases, and 4 bases lay outside the gene matches. CDR3 nucleotides: TGTGCCAGCAGTGGCCAGGGGGCAGACACTGAAGCTTTCTTT. Translating it yields CASSGQGADTEAFF.

The chain couples TRBV2 to TRBJ1-2; 8 nucleotides match TRBD1. CDR1 is SNHLY and CDR2 is FYNNEI in the germline V gene. The CDR3 sequence is 18 residues long. Trimming took 6 bases from V and 1 from J; bases not matched to a gene: 16. CDR3 protein: CASRRRSTGENINYGYTF. CDR3 nucleotides: TGTGCCAGCAGACGAAGGTCGACAGGGGAGAACATTAACTATGGCTACACCTTC.

As regards this clone: This sample also contains other DNA sequences that code for the same CDR3. The rearrangement links TRBV7-9 to TRBJ1-1; no firm D call. The CDR3 runs 13 residues. Germline CDR1 SEHNR, CDR2 FQNEAQ (reference sequence). The V end lost 4 bases, the J end lost 1 base, and 7 bases lay between the germline ends. The CDR3 nucleotides read TGTGCCAGCAGCTCACAAGGGAACACTGAAGCTTTCTTT. Protein sequence: CASSSQGNTEAFF.

The chain carries TRBV6-5 and TRBJ2-7, with D hard to call. The CDR3 loop spans 13 amino acids. CDR1 and CDR2 (germline): MNHEY, SVGAGI. Trimming stripped 6 bases from V and 2 bases from J, with 11 bases between. This CDR3 reads CASRETGTYEQYF. CDR3 nucleotides: TGTGCCAGCAGGGAGACGGGTACCTACGAGCAGTACTTC.

This chain connects TRBV5-4 to TRBJ1-1; D is unclear. Germline CDR1 and CDR2: SGHNT and YYREEE (reference sequence). The V gene lost 0 bases and the J gene lost 2 bases, with 20 bases spanning the gap. The CDR3 length is 18 residues. CDR3 region: CASSLDPRPAGRNTEAFF. CDR3 in DNA: TGTGCCAGCAGCTTGGACCCCAGGCCCGCCGGTAGAAACACTGAAGCTTTCTTT. The full variable domain, its missing parts supplied by reference TRBV5-4 and TRBJ1-1, is ETGVTQSPTHLIKTRGQQVTLRCSSQSGHNTVSWYQQALGQGPQFIFQYYREEENGRGNFPPRFSGLQFPNYSSELNVNALELDDSALYLCASSLDPRPAGRNTEAFFGQGTRLTVV.

The V call is TRBV29-1, the J call TRBJ1-2; D remains unclear. From germline, CDR1 is SQVTM and CDR2 ANQGSEA. The V end lost 0 bases, the J end lost 8 bases, and 22 bases lay between the germline ends. This CDR3 is 16 amino acids long. The CDR3 sequence is CSVEDRDSILAGGYTF. The CDR3, as DNA: TGCAGCGTTGAAGATCGCGATTCCATCCTCGCTGGAGGCTACACCTTC.

The rearrangement joins TRBV7-2 to TRBJ2-7; perhaps TRBD2 as D (6 bases). The CDR3 spans 16 residues. Germline assignment: CDR1 SGHTA and CDR2 FQGNSA. Trimming cost V 5 bases and J 0 bases, with 17 bases left between them. In nucleotides, the CDR3 is TGTGCCAGCAGCGCCATTGGACGGGGGAACTCCTACGAGCAGTACTTC. It yields the protein CASSAIGRGNSYEQYF.

This rearrangement joins TRBV6-5 to TRBJ1-2, with unresolved D. The CDR3 runs to 13 residues. Germline CDR1 is MNHEY and CDR2 is SVGAGI. V was shortened by 0 bases and J by 5 bases, with 7 bases between the two germline ends. The chain's CDR3 is CASSYSSIYGYTF. CDR3 in DNA: TGTGCCAGCAGTTACTCTAGCATATATGGCTACACCTTC.

This chain uses TRBV11-2 with TRBJ2-7; 11 bases line up with TRBD2. This CDR3 has 19 amino acids. From germline, CDR1 is SGHAT and CDR2 FQNNGV. After removal of 6 bases from V and 7 bases from J, the junction contained 23 bases not matched to a gene. In DNA, the CDR3 is TGTGCCAGCAGACCCCTCAGAACCTATAGCGGGAGGGCCCTCTTTGAGCAGTACTTC. The encoded protein is CASRPLRTYSGRALFEQYF.

The rearrangement links TRBV4-1 to TRBJ2-7, with TRBD2 identical over 13 bases. The CDR3 contains 15 residues. V trimming: 4 bases; J trimming: 4 bases; junction bases outside the gene matches: 4. Germline values: CDR1 MGHRA, CDR2 YSYEKL. Written as DNA, the CDR3 is TGCGCCAGCAGCCGCGGACTAGCGGGAGCTTACGAGCAGTACTTC. As protein: CASSRGLAGAYEQYF.

V is TRBV2 and J is TRBJ2-7, with 7 bases that match TRBD2. Trimming removed 6 bases from V and 3 bases from J; junction bases left unmatched: 2. From germline, CDR1 is SNHLY and CDR2 FYNNEI. This CDR3 region has 12 residues. The CDR3 DNA follows: TGTGCCAGCAGGCGGGACTACTACGAGCAGTACTTC. Translation: CASRRDYYEQYF.

This chain connects TRBV6-5 to TRBJ1-1; 7 positions match TRBD1. Germline-derived CDR1 and CDR2 are MNHEY and SVGAGI. The ends lost 6 bases at V and 0 bases at J; junction bases unmatched: 4. This CDR3 is 14 amino acids long. CDR3 bases: TGTGCCAGCAGAAGAGGGACAGTGAACACTGAAGCTTTCTTT. The encoded protein is CASRRGTVNTEAFF.

This rearrangement joins TRBV6-5 to TRBJ1-1; no firm D call. This CDR3 comprises 13 residues. V was trimmed by 2 bases and J by 1 base, leaving 5 bases between them. Germline CDR1 reads MNHEY; CDR2 reads SVGAGI. In DNA, the CDR3 is TGTGCCAGCAGTTACCTCCAGAACACTGAAGCTTTCTTT. Amino acids: CASSYLQNTEAFF.

This sequence joins TRBV18 and TRBJ2-5, with D possibly being TRBD1 (7 bases). This CDR3 spans 14 amino acids. Per the germline V gene, CDR1 is KGHSH and CDR2 is LQKENI. Trimming removed 2 bases at V and 3 bases at J, with 10 bases between. The CDR3 sequence is CASSPSRGEETQYF. The CDR3 DNA reads TGTGCCAGCTCACCATCCAGGGGGGAAGAGACCCAGTACTTC.

V gene TRBV7-3 combines with J gene TRBJ2-7; 13 bases fit TRBD2. J gave up 6 bases and V 2 bases, and 10 bases lay outside the gene matches. CDR1 and CDR2 from the germline V gene are SGHTA and FQGTGA. This CDR3 region has 17 residues. The CDR3 here is CASSLVRGLAGVSEQYF. For the CDR3, the DNA is TGTGCCAGCAGCTTAGTTCGAGGACTAGCGGGAGTCTCCGAGCAGTACTTC.

This clone was observed once. J is TRBJ2-3 and V is TRBV5-1; D uncertain. The CDR3 runs 14 residues. The germline V gene has CDR1 SGHRS and CDR2 YFSETQ. Trimming left V 0 bases short and J 0 bases short, with 5 bases between. CDR3 DNA: TGCGCCAGCAGCTTGGGACCCAGCACAGATACGCAGTATTTT. Translated, it gives CASSLGPSTDTQYF.

V usage is TRBV28 and J usage is TRBJ2-5, with 10 bases aligning to TRBD1. The better agreement between TRBJ2-7 and the DNA end casts doubt on the J call. CDR1 is MDHEN, CDR2 SYDVKM, per germline. This CDR3 spans 14 amino acids. DNA of the CDR3: TGTGCCAGCAGTTCGGACAGGGGGAAGTACGAGCAGTACTTC. Protein: CASSSDRGKYEQYF.

The rearrangement uses TRBV27 and TRBJ2-1, with D maybe TRBD2 (6 bases). Trimming took 6 bases from V and 3 from J, leaving 9 bases between them. The CDR3 runs to 13 residues. The V gene's germline CDR1 is MNHEY and CDR2 SMNVEV (reference sequence). The DNA of the CDR3 is TGTGCCAGCAGGGCGGGGCTCTACAATGAGCAGTTCTTC. It encodes CASRAGLYNEQFF.

This rearrangement joins TRBV5-1 to TRBJ2-7; perhaps D is TRBD1 or TRBD2 (6 bases each). Germline assignment: CDR1 SGHRS and CDR2 YFSETQ. V shed 4 bases and J shed 4 bases, with 18 bases lying between them. The CDR3 spans 15 residues. CDR3 DNA sequence: TGCGCCAGCAGCCGCGGGACATCAAAGGAGTACGAGCAGTACTTC. This gives the protein CASSRGTSKEYEQYF.

This sequence joins TRBV27 and TRBJ2-1, with 9 bases fitting TRBD2. Germline-derived CDR1 and CDR2 are MNHEY and SMNVEV (reference sequence). The ends lost 3 bases at V and 3 bases at J; junction bases unmatched: 6. The CDR3 is 16 residues long. The CDR3 reads CASSFYSGGIYNEQFF. The CDR3 nucleotides read TGTGCCAGCAGTTTTTATAGCGGGGGAATCTACAATGAGCAGTTCTTC.

The V gene is TRBV18, the J gene TRBJ2-2; D gene ambiguous. The V gene lost 3 bases and the J gene lost 2 bases, with 16 bases spanning the gap. Germline CDR1 reads KGHSH; CDR2 reads LQKENI. The CDR3 has 17 residues. CDR3 protein: CASSPDLLAANTGELFF. The CDR3 nucleotides are TGTGCCAGCTCACCGGACCTATTGGCGGCTAACACCGGGGAGCTGTTTTTT.

The CDR3 DNA reads TGTGCCAGCAGCTTACAAGTTGAAAACACCATATATTTT. Translation: CASSLQVENTIYF. This sequence joins TRBV7-2 and TRBJ1-3; D uncertain. Germline CDR1 is SGHTA and CDR2 is FQGNSA. V gave up 2 bases and J gave up 6 bases, with 8 bases separating them. The CDR3 consists of 13 residues.

The V gene is TRBV29-1, the J gene TRBJ2-7; the match to TRBD2 covers 11 bases. V gave up 7 bases and J gave up 0 bases; unmatched junction bases: 8. The length of the CDR3 is 15 residues. CDR1 is SQVTM, CDR2 ANQGSEA, per germline. CDR3 nucleotide sequence: TGCAGCGCCGGACTAGCGGGCCGACCCTCCTACGAGCAGTACTTC. Protein product: CSAGLAGRPSYEQYF.

The chain has TRBV6-4 and TRBJ2-5; possible D gene TRBD2, 6 bases. The V gene's germline CDR1 is MRHNA and CDR2 SNTAGT. With 2 bases removed from V and 2 bases from J, the gap between germline ends came to 15 bases. This CDR3 is built from 16 residues. The CDR3 is CASSDPSGSEQETQYF. For the CDR3, the DNA is TGTGCCAGCAGTGACCCCTCCGGGAGTGAGCAAGAGACCCAGTACTTC.

The rearrangement uses TRBV18 and TRBJ1-1; D is undetermined. V was shortened by 2 bases and J by 6 bases, with 7 bases between the two germline ends. CDR1 is KGHSH and CDR2 is LQKENI in the germline V gene. The length of the CDR3 is 12 residues. CDR3 amino acids: CASSPGGPEAFF. Written as DNA, the CDR3 is TGTGCCAGCTCACCAGGCGGGCCTGAAGCTTTCTTT.